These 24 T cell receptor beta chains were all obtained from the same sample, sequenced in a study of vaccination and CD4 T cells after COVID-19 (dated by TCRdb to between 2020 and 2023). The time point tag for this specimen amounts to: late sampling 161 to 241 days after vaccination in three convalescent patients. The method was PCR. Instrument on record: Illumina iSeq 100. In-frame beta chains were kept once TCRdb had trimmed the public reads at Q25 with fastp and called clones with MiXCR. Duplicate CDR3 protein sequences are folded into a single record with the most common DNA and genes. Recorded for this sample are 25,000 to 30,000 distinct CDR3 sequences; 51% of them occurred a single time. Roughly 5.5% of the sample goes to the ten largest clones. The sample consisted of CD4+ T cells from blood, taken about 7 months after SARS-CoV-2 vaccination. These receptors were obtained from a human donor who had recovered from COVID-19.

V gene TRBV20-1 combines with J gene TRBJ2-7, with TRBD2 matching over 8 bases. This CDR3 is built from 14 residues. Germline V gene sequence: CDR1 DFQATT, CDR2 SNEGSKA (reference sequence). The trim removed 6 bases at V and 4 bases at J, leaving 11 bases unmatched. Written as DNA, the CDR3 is TGCAGTGCCCACACTAGCGGTGTAACGTACGAGCAGTACTTC. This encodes CSAHTSGVTYEQYF.

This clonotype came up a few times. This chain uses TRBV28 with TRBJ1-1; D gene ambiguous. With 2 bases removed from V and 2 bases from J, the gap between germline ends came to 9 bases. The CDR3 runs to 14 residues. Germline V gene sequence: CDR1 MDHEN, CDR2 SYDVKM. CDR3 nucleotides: TGTGCCAGCAGTTTAATAGACCTAAACACTGAAGCTTTCTTT. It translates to CASSLIDLNTEAFF.

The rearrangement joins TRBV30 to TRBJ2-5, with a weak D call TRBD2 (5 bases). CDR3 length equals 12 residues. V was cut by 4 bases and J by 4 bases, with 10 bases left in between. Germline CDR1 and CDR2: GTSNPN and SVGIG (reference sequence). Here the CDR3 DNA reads TGTGCCTGGAAGCCCGCGGGAGAGACCCAGTACTTC. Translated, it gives CAWKPAGETQYF.

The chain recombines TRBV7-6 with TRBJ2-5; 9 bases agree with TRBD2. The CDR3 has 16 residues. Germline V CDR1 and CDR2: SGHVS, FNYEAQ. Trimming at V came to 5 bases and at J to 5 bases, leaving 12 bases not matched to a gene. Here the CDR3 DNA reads TGTGCCAGCAGCACGACTAGCGGTCAACGGGGGGAGACCCAGTACTTC. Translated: CASSTTSGQRGETQYF.

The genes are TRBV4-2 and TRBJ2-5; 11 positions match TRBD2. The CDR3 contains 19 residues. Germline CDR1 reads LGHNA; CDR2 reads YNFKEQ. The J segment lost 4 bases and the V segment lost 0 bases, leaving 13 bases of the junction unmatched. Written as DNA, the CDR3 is TGTGCCAGCAGCCAAGATCTTGATTTCATAGCGGGAGGGTTAGAGACCCAGTACTTC. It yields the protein CASSQDLDFIAGGLETQYF.

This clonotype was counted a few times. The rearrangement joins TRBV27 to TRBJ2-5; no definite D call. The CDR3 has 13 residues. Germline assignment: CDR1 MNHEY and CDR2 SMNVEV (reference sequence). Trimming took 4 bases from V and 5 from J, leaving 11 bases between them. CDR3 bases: TGTGCCAGCAGTTCCCCGTTGCAGGAGACCCAGTACTTC. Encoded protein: CASSSPLQETQYF.

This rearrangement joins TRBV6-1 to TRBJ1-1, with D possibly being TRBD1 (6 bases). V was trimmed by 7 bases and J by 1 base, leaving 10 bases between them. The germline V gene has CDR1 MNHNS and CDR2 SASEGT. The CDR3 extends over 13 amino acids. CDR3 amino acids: CASTMTGNTEAFF. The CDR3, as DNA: TGTGCCAGCACCATGACAGGGAACACTGAAGCTTTCTTT.

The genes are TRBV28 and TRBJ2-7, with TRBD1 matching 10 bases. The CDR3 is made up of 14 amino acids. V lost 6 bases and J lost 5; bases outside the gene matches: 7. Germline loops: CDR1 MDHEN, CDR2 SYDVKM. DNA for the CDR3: TGTGCCAGCAGCAAAGACAGGGGGCTTGACGAGCAGTACTTC. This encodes CASSKDRGLDEQYF. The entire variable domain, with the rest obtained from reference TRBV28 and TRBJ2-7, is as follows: DVKVTQSSRYLVKRTGEKVFLECVQDMDHENMFWYRQDPGLGLRLIYFSYDVKMKEKGDIPEGYSVSREKKERFSLILESASTNQTSMYLCASSKDRGLDEQYFGPGTRLTVT.

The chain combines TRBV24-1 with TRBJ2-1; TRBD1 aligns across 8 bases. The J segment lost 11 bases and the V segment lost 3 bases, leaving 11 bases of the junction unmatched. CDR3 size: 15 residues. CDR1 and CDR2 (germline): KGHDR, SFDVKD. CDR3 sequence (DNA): TGTGCCACCAGTGATGTGAGGGACAGGACCCTAAAGCAGTTCTTC. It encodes CATSDVRDRTLKQFF.

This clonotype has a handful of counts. The CDR3: CATSRDREAATQYF. In DNA, the CDR3 is TGTGCCACCAGCAGAGACCGGGAAGCAGCTACGCAGTATTTT. The chain employs TRBV15 and TRBJ2-3, with D perhaps TRBD2 (5 bases). The CDR3 runs 14 residues. The germline V and J ends were trimmed by 0 bases and 8 bases, with 12 bases remaining between them. Germline V gene data show CDR1 as LNHNV and CDR2 as YYDKDF (reference sequence).

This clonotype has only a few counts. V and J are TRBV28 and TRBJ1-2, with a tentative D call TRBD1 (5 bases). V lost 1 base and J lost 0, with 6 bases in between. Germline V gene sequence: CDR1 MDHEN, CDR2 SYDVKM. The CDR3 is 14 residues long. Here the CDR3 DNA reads TGTGCCAGCAGTTTATCGACAGCTAACTATGGCTACACCTTC. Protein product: CASSLSTANYGYTF.

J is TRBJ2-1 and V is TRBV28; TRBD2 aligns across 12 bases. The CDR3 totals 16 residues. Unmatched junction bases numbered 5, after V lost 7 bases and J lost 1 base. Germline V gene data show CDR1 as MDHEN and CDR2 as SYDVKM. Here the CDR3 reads CASTVTSGGSYNEQFF. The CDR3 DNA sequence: TGTGCCAGCACCGTTACTAGCGGGGGGTCCTACAATGAGCAGTTCTTC.

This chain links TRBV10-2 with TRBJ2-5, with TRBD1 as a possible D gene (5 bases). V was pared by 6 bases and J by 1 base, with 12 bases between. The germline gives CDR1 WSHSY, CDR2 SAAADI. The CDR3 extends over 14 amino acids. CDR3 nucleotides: TGCGCCAGCAGCCTTGGGGCGCTCCAAGAGACCCAGTACTTC. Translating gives CASSLGALQETQYF.

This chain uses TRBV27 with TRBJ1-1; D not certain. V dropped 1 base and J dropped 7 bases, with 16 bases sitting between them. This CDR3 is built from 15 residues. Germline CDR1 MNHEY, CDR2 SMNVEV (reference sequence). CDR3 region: CASSLLALPRGEAFF. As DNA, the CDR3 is TGTGCCAGCAGTTTATTAGCGCTCCCGAGAGGTGAAGCTTTCTTT.

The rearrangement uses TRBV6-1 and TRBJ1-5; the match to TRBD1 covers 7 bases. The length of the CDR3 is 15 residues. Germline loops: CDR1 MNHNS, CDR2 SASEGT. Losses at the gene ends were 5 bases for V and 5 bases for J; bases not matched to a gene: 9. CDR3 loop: CASSPRPGGDQPQHF. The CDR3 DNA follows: TGTGCCAGCAGTCCAAGACCAGGGGGGGATCAGCCCCAGCATTTT.

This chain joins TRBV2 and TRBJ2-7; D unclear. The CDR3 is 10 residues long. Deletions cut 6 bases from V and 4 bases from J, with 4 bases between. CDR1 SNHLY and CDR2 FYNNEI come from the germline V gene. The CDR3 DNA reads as TGTGCCAGCAGCCAATACGAGCAGTACTTC. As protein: CASSQYEQYF.

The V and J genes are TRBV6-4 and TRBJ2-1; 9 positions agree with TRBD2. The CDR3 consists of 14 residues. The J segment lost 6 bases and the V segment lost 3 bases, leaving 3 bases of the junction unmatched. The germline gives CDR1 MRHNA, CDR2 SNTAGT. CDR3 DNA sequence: TGTGCCAGCAGTGAGGGGACTAGCTCCAATGAGCAGTTCTTC. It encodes CASSEGTSSNEQFF.

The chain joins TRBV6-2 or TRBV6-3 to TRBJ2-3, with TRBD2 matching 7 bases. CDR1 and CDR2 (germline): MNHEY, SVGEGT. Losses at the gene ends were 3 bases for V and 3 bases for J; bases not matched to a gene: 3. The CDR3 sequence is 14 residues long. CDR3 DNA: TGTGCCAGCAGTTATGCGGGAGAGACAGATACGCAGTATTTT. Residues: CASSYAGETDTQYF.

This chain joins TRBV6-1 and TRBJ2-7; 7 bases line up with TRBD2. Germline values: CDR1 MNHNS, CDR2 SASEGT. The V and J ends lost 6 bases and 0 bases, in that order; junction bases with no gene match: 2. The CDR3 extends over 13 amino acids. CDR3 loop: CASSRDYSYEQYF. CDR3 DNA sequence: TGTGCCAGCAGCAGGGACTACTCCTACGAGCAGTACTTC.

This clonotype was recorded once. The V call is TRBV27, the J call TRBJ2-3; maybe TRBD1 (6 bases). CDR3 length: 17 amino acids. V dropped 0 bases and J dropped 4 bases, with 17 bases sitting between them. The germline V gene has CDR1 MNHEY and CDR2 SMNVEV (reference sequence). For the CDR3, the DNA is TGTGCCAGCAGTTTATCGATAGCCCCAGGGGACGCAGATACGCAGTATTTT. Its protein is CASSLSIAPGDADTQYF.

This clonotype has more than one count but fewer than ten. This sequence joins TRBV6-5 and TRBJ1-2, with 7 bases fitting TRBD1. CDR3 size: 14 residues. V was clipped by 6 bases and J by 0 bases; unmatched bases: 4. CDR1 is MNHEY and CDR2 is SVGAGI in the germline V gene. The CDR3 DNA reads TGTGCCAGCAGGTACAGGGGCTCTAACTATGGCTACACCTTC. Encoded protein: CASRYRGSNYGYTF.

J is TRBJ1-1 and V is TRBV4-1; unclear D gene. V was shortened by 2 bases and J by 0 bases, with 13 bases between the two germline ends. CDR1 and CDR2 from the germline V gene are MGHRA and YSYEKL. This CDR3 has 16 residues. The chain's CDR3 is CASSQSLVVMNTEAFF. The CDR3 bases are TGCGCCAGCAGCCAAAGCTTGGTGGTGATGAACACTGAAGCTTTCTTT.

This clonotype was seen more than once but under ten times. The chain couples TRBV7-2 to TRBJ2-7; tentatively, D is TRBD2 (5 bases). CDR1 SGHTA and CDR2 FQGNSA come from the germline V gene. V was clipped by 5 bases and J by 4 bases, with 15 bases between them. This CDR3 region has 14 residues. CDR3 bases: TGTGCCAGCAGCCCCCTATTGCGGGTATACGAGCAGTACTTC. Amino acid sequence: CASSPLLRVYEQYF.

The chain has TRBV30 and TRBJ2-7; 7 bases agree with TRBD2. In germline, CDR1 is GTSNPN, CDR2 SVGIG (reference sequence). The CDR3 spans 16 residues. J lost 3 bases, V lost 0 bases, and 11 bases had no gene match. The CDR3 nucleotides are TGTGCCTGGAGTGTACGAGCGGGACTGAGGGGCTACGAGCAGTACTTC. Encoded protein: CAWSVRAGLRGYEQYF.